The rows below give T cell receptor beta chains drawn from one sample of a study of Tregs in tolerant kidney transplant recipients. Data came from immunoSEQ multiplex PCR; TCRdb stores just in-frame clones and leaves some out. The data hold some 15,000 clones, with more than 60% observed a single time. Their antigens are not known. The sequencing sample was made of Tregs from blood cultured with allogeneic cells. The receptors were sampled from a human donor in good health. CDR3s include the opening cysteine and the closing phenylalanine or tryptophan. D genes are given only for firm matches. Where a row states a size, it is once, few, many or the class of an expanded clone; other rows omit it.

d_gene	v_gene	j_gene	abundance	CDR3nt	CDR3aa
-	TRBV27	TRBJ2-7	-	TGTGCCAGCAGTTTTCAACAGGACTACTCCTACGAGCAGTACTTC	CASSFQQDYSYEQYF
-	TRBV27	TRBJ1-1	medium-sized	TGTGCCAGCAGTTTATGGCTGGGCACTGAAGCTTTCTTT	CASSLWLGTEAFF
TRBD2	TRBV7-2	TRBJ2-7	-	TGTGCCAGCAGCTTAGGGACTAGCGGAGGGCAGTACTTC	CASSLGTSGGQYF
-	TRBV18	TRBJ2-1	-	TGTGCCAGCTCCCTGGGCGCCTACAATGAGCAGTTCTTC	CASSLGAYNEQFF
TRBD2	TRBV11-2	TRBJ2-1	-	TGTGCCAGCAGCATCTACTCCCTTTGGGGGACTAGCGGGGACAATGAGCAGTTCTTC	CASSIYSLWGTSGDNEQFF
-	TRBV7-2	TRBJ2-3	-	TGTGCCAGCAGCCCGGGGGCCGGACCCCTAGGCACAGATACGCAGTATTTT	CASSPGAGPLGTDTQYF
-	TRBV6-6	TRBJ1-1	-	TGTGCCAGCAGCCGCACGGGGGGGGACGCTTTCTTT	CASSRTGGDAFF
-	TRBV7-9	TRBJ1-2	-	TGTGCCAGCAGCCCAGATGGCGCCACTAACTATGGCTACACCTTC	CASSPDGATNYGYTF
-	TRBV18	TRBJ2-7	few	TGTGCCAGCTCACCCGGGCAGGTCCACGAGCAGTACTTC	CASSPGQVHEQYF
TRBD1	TRBV5-8	TRBJ1-5	-	TGTGCCAGCAGACCGGGGGGGACAGGGAGGGGTCAGCCCCAGCATTTT	CASRPGGTGRGQPQHF
TRBD2	TRBV7-2	TRBJ2-1	-	TGTGCCAGCAGCTTAGGGACTAGCGGGCGTAATGAGCAGTTCTTC	CASSLGTSGRNEQFF
TRBD1	TRBV4-2	TRBJ1-3	few	TGTGCCAGCAGCCAAGACCCGGGTGCGGGACAGGGGCGAAGAAACACCATATATTTT	CASSQDPGAGQGRRNTIYF
-	TRBV12-5	TRBJ2-1	once	TGTGCTAGTGGTTTGGCCACAATCTCTAGGTACAATGAGCAGTTCTTC	CASGLATISRYNEQFF
TRBD2	TRBV7-9	TRBJ2-5	-	TGTGCCAGCAGCTTACTTGCGGGAGGGAGAGAGACCCAGTACTTC	CASSLLAGGRETQYF
-	TRBV5-1	TRBJ2-3	-	TGCGCCAGCAGCCCGGCGGGGGCGGGGGCCACAGATACGCAGTATTTT	CASSPAGAGATDTQYF
TRBD2	TRBV19	TRBJ2-7	few	TGTGCCAGTAGCGTGAGCGGGAGGATGTCTTACGAGCAGTACTTC	CASSVSGRMSYEQYF
-	TRBV23-1	TRBJ2-7	medium-sized	TGCGCCAGCAGTCATCGAGGGAAGGGGTCCTACGAGCAGTACTTC	CASSHRGKGSYEQYF
-	TRBV29-1	TRBJ1-4	once	TGCAGCGTTCGGGGAAGGGGAAAAACTGTTTTT	CSVRGRGKTVF
TRBD1	TRBV19	TRBJ1-2	medium-sized	TGTGCCAGTAGTATATTACCACAGGGGTTTCAGGACTATGGCTACACCTTC	CASSILPQGFQDYGYTF
-	TRBV7-2	TRBJ2-7	medium-sized	TGTGCCAGCAGCACACAGGGGGGGAGCTACGAGCAGTACTTC	CASSTQGGSYEQYF
TRBD1	TRBV2	TRBJ2-7	-	TGTGCCAGCAGTGAAGGGACAGGGAGTACCTACGAGCAGTACTTC	CASSEGTGSTYEQYF
TRBD1	TRBV5-1	TRBJ1-6	few	TGCGCCAGCAGCTTGGAGGGACAGGGGGCTCTTTCACCCCTCCACTTT	CASSLEGQGALSPLHF
-	TRBV6-5	TRBJ1-2	-	TGTGCCAGCAGTTCTGGGTTGGGCTATGGCTACACCTTC	CASSSGLGYGYTF
-	TRBV6-5	TRBJ1-1	-	TGTGCCAGCAGCCGAGGGTACACTGAAGCTTTCTTT	CASSRGYTEAFF
-	TRBV30	TRBJ1-1	-	TGTGCCTGGCAAATCCGGATGAACACTGAAGCTTTCTTT	CAWQIRMNTEAFF
TRBD2	TRBV11-3	TRBJ2-7	-	TGTGCCAGCAGCTTAATGTCCCGGGAGGGGTACCACGAGCAGTACTTC	CASSLMSREGYHEQYF
-	TRBV6-5	TRBJ1-3	-	TGTGCCAGCCGTGTAAACTCTGGAAACACCATATATTTT	CASRVNSGNTIYF
-	TRBV2	TRBJ2-7	-	TGTGCCAGCAGTCCGCTGGGGGGGGGCCCCTACGAGCAGTACTTC	CASSPLGGGPYEQYF